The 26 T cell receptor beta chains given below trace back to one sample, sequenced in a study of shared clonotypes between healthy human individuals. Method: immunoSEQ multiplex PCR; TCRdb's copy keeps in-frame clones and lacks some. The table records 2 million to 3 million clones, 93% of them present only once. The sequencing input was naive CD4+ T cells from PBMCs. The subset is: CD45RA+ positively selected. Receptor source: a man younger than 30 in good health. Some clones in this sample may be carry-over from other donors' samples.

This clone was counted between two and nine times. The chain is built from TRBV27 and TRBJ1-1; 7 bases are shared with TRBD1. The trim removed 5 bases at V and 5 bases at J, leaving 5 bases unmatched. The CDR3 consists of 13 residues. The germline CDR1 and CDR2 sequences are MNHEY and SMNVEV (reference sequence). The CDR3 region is CASSPNRGTEAFF. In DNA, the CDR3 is TGTGCCAGCAGTCCCAACAGGGGTACTGAAGCTTTCTTT.

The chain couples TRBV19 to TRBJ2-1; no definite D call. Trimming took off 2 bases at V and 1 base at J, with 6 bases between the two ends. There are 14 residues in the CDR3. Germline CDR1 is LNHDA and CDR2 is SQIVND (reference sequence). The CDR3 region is CASSILVSYNEQFF. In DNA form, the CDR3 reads TGTGCCAGTAGTATACTAGTATCCTACAATGAGCAGTTCTTC.

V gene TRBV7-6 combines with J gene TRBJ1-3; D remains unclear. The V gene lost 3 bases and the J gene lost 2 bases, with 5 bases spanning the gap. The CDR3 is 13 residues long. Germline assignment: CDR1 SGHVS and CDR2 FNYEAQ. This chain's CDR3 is CASSFTTGNTIYF. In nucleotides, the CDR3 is TGTGCCAGCAGCTTCACCACTGGAAACACCATATATTTT. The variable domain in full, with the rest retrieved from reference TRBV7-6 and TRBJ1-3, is GAGVSQSPRYKVTKRGQDVALRCDPISGHVSLYWYRQALGQGPEFLTYFNYEAQQDKSGLPNDRFSAERPEGSISTLTIQRTEQRDSAMYRCASSFTTGNTIYFGEGSWLTVV.

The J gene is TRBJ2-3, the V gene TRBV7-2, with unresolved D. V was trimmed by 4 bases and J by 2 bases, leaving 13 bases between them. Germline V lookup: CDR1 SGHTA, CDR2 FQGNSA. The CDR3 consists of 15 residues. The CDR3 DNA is TGTGCCAGCAGCTCTCAAGTCGGACCCACAGATACGCAGTATTTT. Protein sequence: CASSSQVGPTDTQYF.

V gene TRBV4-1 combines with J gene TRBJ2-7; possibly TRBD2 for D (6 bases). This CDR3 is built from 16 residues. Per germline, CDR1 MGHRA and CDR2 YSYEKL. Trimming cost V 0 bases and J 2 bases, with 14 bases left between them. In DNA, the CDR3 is TGCGCCAGCAGCCAAGAGAGACTAGATAATCCCTACGAGCAGTACTTC. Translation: CASSQERLDNPYEQYF.

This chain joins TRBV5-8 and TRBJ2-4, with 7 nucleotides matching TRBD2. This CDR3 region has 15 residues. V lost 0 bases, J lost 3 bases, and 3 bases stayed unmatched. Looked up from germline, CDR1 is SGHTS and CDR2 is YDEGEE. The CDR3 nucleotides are TGTGCCAGCAGCTTGGTAGGGGAGGGCAAAAACATTCAGTACTTC. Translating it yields CASSLVGEGKNIQYF.

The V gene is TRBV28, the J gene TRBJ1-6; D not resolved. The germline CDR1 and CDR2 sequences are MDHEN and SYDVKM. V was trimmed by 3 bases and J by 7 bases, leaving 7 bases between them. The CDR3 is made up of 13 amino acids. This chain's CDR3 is CASSLDYNSPLHF. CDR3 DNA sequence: TGTGCCAGCAGTTTGGATTACAATTCACCCCTCCACTTT.

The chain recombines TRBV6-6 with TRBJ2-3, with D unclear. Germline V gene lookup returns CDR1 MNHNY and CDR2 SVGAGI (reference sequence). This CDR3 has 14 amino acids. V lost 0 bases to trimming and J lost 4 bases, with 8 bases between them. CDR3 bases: TGTGCCAGCAGTTACTCGGACCCGGCAGATACGCAGTATTTT. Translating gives CASSYSDPADTQYF.

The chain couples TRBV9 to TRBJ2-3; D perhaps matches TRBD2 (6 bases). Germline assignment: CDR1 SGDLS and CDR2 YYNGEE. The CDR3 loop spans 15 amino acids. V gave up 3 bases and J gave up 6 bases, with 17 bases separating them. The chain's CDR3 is CASSAMGGRLDTQYF. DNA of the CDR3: TGTGCCAGCAGCGCCATGGGGGGAAGGCTGGATACGCAGTATTTT.

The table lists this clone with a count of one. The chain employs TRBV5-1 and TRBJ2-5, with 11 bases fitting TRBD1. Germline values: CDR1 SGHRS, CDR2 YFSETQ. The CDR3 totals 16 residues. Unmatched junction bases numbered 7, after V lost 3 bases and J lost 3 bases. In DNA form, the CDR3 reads TGCGCCAGCAGCTCCACCGGGACAGGGGGTGAAGAGACCCAGTACTTC. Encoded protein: CASSSTGTGGEETQYF.

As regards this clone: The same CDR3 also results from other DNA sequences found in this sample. In DNA form, the CDR3 reads TGTGCCAGCAGTGACCCGGGACAGGGATACGAGCAGTACTTC. Protein product: CASSDPGQGYEQYF. V is TRBV6-5 and J is TRBJ2-7; 9 nucleotides line up with TRBD1. This CDR3 is 14 amino acids long. V shed 5 bases, J shed 4 bases, and the junction held 6 bases outside the gene matches. Germline loops: CDR1 MNHEY, CDR2 SVGAGI.

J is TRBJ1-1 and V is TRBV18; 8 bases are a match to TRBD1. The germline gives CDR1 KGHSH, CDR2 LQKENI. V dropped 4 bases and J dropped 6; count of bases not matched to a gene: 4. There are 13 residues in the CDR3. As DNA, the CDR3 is TGTGCCAGCTCACTAGACAGGGGTGCTGAAGCTTTCTTT. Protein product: CASSLDRGAEAFF.

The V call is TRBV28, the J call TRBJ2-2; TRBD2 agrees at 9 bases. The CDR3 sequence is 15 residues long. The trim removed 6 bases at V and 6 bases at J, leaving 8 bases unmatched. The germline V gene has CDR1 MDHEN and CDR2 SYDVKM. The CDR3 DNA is TGTGCCAGCAGCCGAGCGGGGGGATTAGCCGGGGAGCTGTTTTTT. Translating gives CASSRAGGLAGELFF.

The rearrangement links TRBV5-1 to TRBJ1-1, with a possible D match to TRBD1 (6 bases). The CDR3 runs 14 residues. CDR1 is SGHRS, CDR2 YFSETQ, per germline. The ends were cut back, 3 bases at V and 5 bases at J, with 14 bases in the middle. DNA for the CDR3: TGCGCCAGCAGCTGGGAACAGGGTTTGACTGAAGCTTTCTTT. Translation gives CASSWEQGLTEAFF.

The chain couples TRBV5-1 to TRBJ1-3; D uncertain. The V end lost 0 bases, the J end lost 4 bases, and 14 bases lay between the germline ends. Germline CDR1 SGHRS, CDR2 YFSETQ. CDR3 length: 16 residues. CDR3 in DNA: TGCGCCAGCAGCTTGGTAGGGCCGCGCCTCGGAAACACCATATATTTT. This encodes CASSLVGPRLGNTIYF. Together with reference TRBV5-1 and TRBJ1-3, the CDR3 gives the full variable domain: KAGVTQTPRYLIKTRGQQVTLSCSPISGHRSVSWYQQTPGQGLQFLFEYFSETQRNKGNFPGRFSGRQFSNSRSEMNVSTLELGDSALYLCASSLVGPRLGNTIYFGEGSWLTVV.

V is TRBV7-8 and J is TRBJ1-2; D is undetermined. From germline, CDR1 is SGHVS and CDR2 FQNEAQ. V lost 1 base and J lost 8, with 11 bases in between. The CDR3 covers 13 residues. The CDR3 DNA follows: TGTGCCAGCAGCTTAGTGTTTGGGAGCGGCTACACCTTC. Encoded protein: CASSLVFGSGYTF.

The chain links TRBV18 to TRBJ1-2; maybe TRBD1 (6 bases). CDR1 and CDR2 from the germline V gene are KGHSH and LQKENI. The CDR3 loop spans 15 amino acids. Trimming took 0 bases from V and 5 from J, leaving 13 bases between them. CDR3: CASSPPGALPYGYTF. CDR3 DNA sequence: TGTGCCAGCTCACCACCGGGGGCGCTTCCATATGGCTACACCTTC.

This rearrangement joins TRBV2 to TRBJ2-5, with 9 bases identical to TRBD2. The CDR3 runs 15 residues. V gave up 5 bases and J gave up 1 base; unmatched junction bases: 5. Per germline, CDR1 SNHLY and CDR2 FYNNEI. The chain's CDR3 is CASSYGTSPQETQYF. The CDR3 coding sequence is TGTGCCAGCAGTTACGGGACTAGCCCCCAAGAGACCCAGTACTTC.

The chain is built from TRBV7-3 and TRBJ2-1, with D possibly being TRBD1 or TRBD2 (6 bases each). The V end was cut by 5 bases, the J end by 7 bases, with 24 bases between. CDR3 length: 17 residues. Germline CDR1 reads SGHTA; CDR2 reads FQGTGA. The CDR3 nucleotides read TGTGCCAGCAGCCTCCATCTACCGCGGAGAGGGGGGAATGAGCAGTTCTTC. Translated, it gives CASSLHLPRRGGNEQFF.

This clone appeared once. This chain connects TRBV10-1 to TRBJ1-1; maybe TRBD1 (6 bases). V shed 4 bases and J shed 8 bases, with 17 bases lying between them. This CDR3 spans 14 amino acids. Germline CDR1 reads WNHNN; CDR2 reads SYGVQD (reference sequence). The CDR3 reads CASSGSSGGREAFF. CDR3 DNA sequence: TGCGCCAGCAGTGGAAGTTCGGGGGGGCGCGAAGCTTTCTTT.

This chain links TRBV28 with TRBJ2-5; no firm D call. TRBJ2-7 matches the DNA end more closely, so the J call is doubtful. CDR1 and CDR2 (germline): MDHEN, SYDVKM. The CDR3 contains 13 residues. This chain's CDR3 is CASSLTPIYEQYF. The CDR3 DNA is TGTGCCAGCAGTCTAACCCCGATCTACGAGCAGTACTTC.

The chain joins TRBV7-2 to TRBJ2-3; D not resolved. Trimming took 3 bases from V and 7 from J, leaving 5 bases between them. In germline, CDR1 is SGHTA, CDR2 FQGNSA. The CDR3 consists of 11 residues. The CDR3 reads CASSFTNTQYF. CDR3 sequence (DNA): TGTGCCAGCAGCTTCACGAATACGCAGTATTTT.

Here the CDR3 DNA reads TGTGCCAGCAGCCCGTCAGCAGGAGATACGCAGTATTTT. Amino acid sequence: CASSPSAGDTQYF. The rearrangement joins TRBV7-2 to TRBJ2-3; D gene ambiguous. CDR3 size: 13 residues. Trimming stripped 5 bases from V and 5 bases from J, with 11 bases between. The V gene's germline CDR1 is SGHTA and CDR2 FQGNSA.

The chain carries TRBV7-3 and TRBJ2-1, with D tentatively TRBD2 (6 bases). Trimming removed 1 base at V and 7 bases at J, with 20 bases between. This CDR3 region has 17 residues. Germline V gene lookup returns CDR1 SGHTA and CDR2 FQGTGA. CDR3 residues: CASSLISAGLRGNEQFF. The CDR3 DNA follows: TGTGCCAGCAGCTTAATATCGGCGGGACTCAGAGGGAATGAGCAGTTCTTC.

CDR3 nucleotide sequence: TGTGCCAGCAGCCCCGGGGCAGGAAGGGCCACAGATACGCAGTATTTT. Its translation: CASSPGAGRATDTQYF. This chain connects TRBV7-2 to TRBJ2-3, with D possibly called TRBD1 or TRBD2 (5 bases each). The germline V and J ends were trimmed by 5 bases and 2 bases, with 17 bases remaining between them. Germline assignment: CDR1 SGHTA and CDR2 FQGNSA. This CDR3 region has 16 residues.

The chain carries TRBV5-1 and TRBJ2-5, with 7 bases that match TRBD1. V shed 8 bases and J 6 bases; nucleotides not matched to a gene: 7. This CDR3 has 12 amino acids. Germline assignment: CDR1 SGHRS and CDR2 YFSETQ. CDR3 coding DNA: TGCGCCAGTACGACAGGGCAACAGACCCAGTACTTC. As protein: CASTTGQQTQYF.